The clone carrying this T cell receptor beta chain was detected a few times. Its antigen is not known. With 3 bases removed from V and 6 bases from J, the gap between germline ends came to 10 bases. Germline V gene lookup returns CDR1 SGHTA and CDR2 FQGNSA. The CDR3 spans 13 residues. This sample was taken from a study of beta chain features in type 1 diabetes. Whole-study results and caveats: All four CD4+ subsets from Type 1 diabetes patients carried moderately but significantly shorter TCRB CDR3s.

The whole isolated RNA underwent reverse transcription, so sequencing captured expressed TCRB transcripts. Repertoires were generated with immunoSEQ multiplex PCR, while TCRdb's copy carries only in-frame clones and drops some. Among about 230,000 clones listed, roughly 17% were seen once. The specimen was naive CD4+ T cells from blood. The chain is built from TRBV7-2 and TRBJ2-3, with D unclear. This receptor was identified in a man aged 30 to 45 with type 1 diabetes. Here the CDR3 reads CASSFTGKDTQYF. For the CDR3, the DNA is TGTGCCAGCAGCTTCACTGGGAAGGATACGCAGTATTTT.